The 18 T cell receptor beta chains below come from one sample, sequenced in a study of sequential checkpoint blockade in melanoma. The treatment: randomized to nivolumab then ipilimumab (arm A) or the reverse (arm B). Profiled with immunoSEQ multiplex PCR; TCRdb holds only in-frame clones, not every one. The data show fewer than 25,000 clones, with over 80% seen just once and around 25% held by the top ten. The sequences come from CD8+ T cells sorted from blood (inferred from file names), collected from a patient given nivolumab and ipilimumab in sequence. The receptor set was obtained from a human donor with melanoma.

V gene TRBV4-3 combines with J gene TRBJ2-1; 15 nucleotides match TRBD2. The germline gives CDR1 LGHNA, CDR2 YSLEER. The CDR3 covers 16 residues. The V gene end was trimmed by 1 base and the J gene end by 6 bases; junction bases not matched to a gene: 1. The CDR3 DNA reads as TGCGCCAGCAGCCAAGGGACTAGCGGGAGGGCCAATGAGCAGTTCTTC. This sequence encodes CASSQGTSGRANEQFF.

The V call is TRBV4-1, the J call TRBJ2-7; 11 bases align to TRBD1. The V and J ends lost 3 bases and 1 base, in that order; junction bases with no gene match: 5. CDR1 and CDR2 (germline): MGHRA, YSYEKL. The CDR3 is made up of 16 amino acids. Here the CDR3 reads CASSHGTGGFSYEQYF. The CDR3 nucleotides read TGCGCCAGCAGCCACGGGACAGGGGGTTTTTCCTACGAGCAGTACTTC.

The chain combines TRBV4-1 with TRBJ1-1; maybe TRBD1 (5 bases). CDR3 size: 14 residues. The V end was cut by 1 base, the J end by 4 bases, with 10 bases between. Germline V gene sequence: CDR1 MGHRA, CDR2 YSYEKL. The CDR3 DNA reads TGCGCCAGCAGCCAAGCAGGGATGGTCACTGAAGCTTTCTTT. This codes for CASSQAGMVTEAFF.

This sequence joins TRBV4-3 and TRBJ1-2, with TRBD1 identical over 7 bases. V lost 0 bases and J lost 8; bases outside the gene matches: 9. The length of the CDR3 is 15 residues. Germline V gene data show CDR1 as LGHNA and CDR2 as YSLEER. CDR3 nucleotides: TGCGCCAGCAGCCAAGATACAGGGGCGGAGGAAGGCTACACCTTC. Translation: CASSQDTGAEEGYTF.

The rearrangement links TRBV28 to TRBJ2-3; TRBD2 aligns across 7 bases. The CDR3 is 15 residues long. J gave up 1 base and V 7 bases, and 8 bases lay outside the gene matches. In germline, CDR1 is MDHEN, CDR2 SYDVKM. This chain's CDR3 is CASTSVREGTDTQYF. The CDR3 coding sequence is TGTGCCAGCACCTCGGTCCGGGAGGGCACAGATACGCAGTATTTT.

This chain connects TRBV30 to TRBJ2-1; 7 nucleotides line up with TRBD1. Trimming at V came to 3 bases and at J to 0 bases, leaving 11 bases not matched to a gene. Per germline, CDR1 GTSNPN and CDR2 SVGIG (reference sequence). The CDR3 consists of 17 residues. In DNA, the CDR3 is TGTGCCTGGAGCAAAAAAGGGACAGTGAGCTCCTACAATGAGCAGTTCTTC. Its translation: CAWSKKGTVSSYNEQFF.

This sequence joins TRBV14 and TRBJ2-5, with TRBD1 identical over 7 bases. Germline V gene sequence: CDR1 SGHDN, CDR2 FVKESK. The CDR3 has 16 amino acids. With 2 bases clipped from V and 0 bases from J, the junction kept 6 bases outside the gene matches. CDR3 sequence (DNA): TGTGCCAGCAGCCAACTTGACAGGGCGTACCAAGAGACCCAGTACTTC. Amino acid sequence: CASSQLDRAYQETQYF.

The chain carries TRBV27 and TRBJ2-7; D remains ambiguous. Germline V gene data show CDR1 as MNHEY and CDR2 as SMNVEV (reference sequence). The V end lost 2 bases, the J end lost 6 bases, and 8 bases lay between the germline ends. The CDR3 extends over 12 amino acids. CDR3 bases: TGTGCCAGCAGTTTAAGAGGTGGCGAGCAGTACTTC. Protein sequence: CASSLRGGEQYF.

In DNA, the CDR3 is TGTGCCAGCAGCTTAGTCCTAGCGGGGGATGAGCAGTTCTTC. As protein: CASSLVLAGDEQFF. The chain combines TRBV7-9 with TRBJ2-1, with 10 bases identical to TRBD2. V trimming: 1 base; J trimming: 8 bases; junction bases outside the gene matches: 2. The CDR3 is 14 residues long. Germline assignment: CDR1 SEHNR and CDR2 FQNEAQ (reference sequence).

V gene TRBV4-1 combines with J gene TRBJ2-7; 7 bases map to TRBD1. V gave up 1 base and J gave up 3 bases; unmatched junction bases: 3. This CDR3 spans 14 amino acids. Germline lookup yields CDR1 MGHRA and CDR2 YSYEKL. The CDR3 here is CASSQGHRGYEQYF. The DNA of the CDR3 is TGCGCCAGCAGCCAAGGGCACAGGGGCTACGAGCAGTACTTC.

This chain uses TRBV16 with TRBJ2-1; TRBD2 aligns across 7 bases. The trim removed 2 bases at V and 3 bases at J, leaving 7 bases unmatched. Germline V gene data show CDR1 as KGHSY and CDR2 as FQNENV. The CDR3 length is 16 residues. In DNA, the CDR3 is TGTGCCAGCAGCCAACAACTAAGCGGGAACTACAATGAGCAGTTCTTC. It is translated as CASSQQLSGNYNEQFF. Full variable domain (outside the CDR3, taken from reference TRBV16 and TRBJ2-1): GEEVAQTPKHLVRGEGQKAKLYCAPIKGHSYVFWYQQVLKNEFKFLISFQNENVFDETGMPKERFSAKCLPNSPCSLEIQATKLEDSAVYFCASSQQLSGNYNEQFFGPGTRLTVL.

This chain links TRBV4-3 with TRBJ1-4, with D possibly TRBD1 on 6 matching bases. The V end lost 1 base, the J end lost 5 bases, and 14 bases lay between the germline ends. The CDR3 is made up of 16 amino acids. Germline CDR1 reads LGHNA; CDR2 reads YSLEER. Written as DNA, the CDR3 is TGCGCCAGCAGCCAAGTTTGGGGACACCCGAATGAAAAACTGTTTTTT. Translating gives CASSQVWGHPNEKLFF.

This rearrangement joins TRBV10-3 to TRBJ2-7; D is unclear. Looked up from germline, CDR1 is ENHRY and CDR2 is SYGVKD. The length of the CDR3 is 14 residues. The V gene lost 0 bases and the J gene lost 3 bases, with 9 bases spanning the gap. The CDR3 sequence: CAISESADNYEQYF. CDR3 in DNA: TGTGCCATCAGTGAGTCCGCAGACAACTACGAGCAGTACTTC.

The chain is built from TRBV28 and TRBJ1-2; D possibly corresponds to TRBD1 (5 bases). The CDR3 length is 16 residues. Per the germline V gene, CDR1 is MDHEN and CDR2 is SYDVKM. Between the trimmed V and J ends, which lost 5 bases and 4 bases, there was a span of 20 bases. CDR3 sequence (DNA): TGTGCCAGCAGTCCATTAGGGGTAACAGCCTTCTATGGCTACACCTTC. Amino acids: CASSPLGVTAFYGYTF.

This clone was seen a handful of times. The chain carries TRBV30 and TRBJ2-1, with 9 bases lining up with TRBD2. V dropped 5 bases and J dropped 15; count of bases not matched to a gene: 5. CDR3 length: 10 residues. Looked up from germline, CDR1 is GTSNPN and CDR2 is SVGIG (reference sequence). DNA of the CDR3: TGTGCCTGGGAGCGGGGGGTGTTGTTCTTC. It is translated as CAWERGVLFF.

The CDR3 DNA is TGTGCCAGCAGTGACGGGACAGGGGGCAATCAGCCCCAGCATTTT. Its protein product is CASSDGTGGNQPQHF. V usage is TRBV6-4 and J usage is TRBJ1-5; TRBD1 agrees at 10 bases. The germline V gene encodes CDR1 MRHNA and CDR2 SNTAGT. The CDR3 consists of 15 residues. V dropped 2 bases and J dropped 2; count of bases not matched to a gene: 0.

The chain has TRBV4-3 and TRBJ1-6, with 10 bases matching TRBD1. With 4 bases clipped from V and 10 bases from J, the junction kept 7 bases outside the gene matches. CDR3 length: 15 amino acids. Germline-derived CDR1 and CDR2 are LGHNA and YSLEER. The CDR3 DNA follows: TGCGCCAGCAGCCCCACCGGGACAGGGGACTCACCCCTCCACTTT. Protein sequence: CASSPTGTGDSPLHF.

This chain connects TRBV29-1 to TRBJ2-2; possible D gene TRBD2, 7 bases. V was cut by 7 bases and J by 7 bases, with 19 bases left in between. Germline V gene data show CDR1 as SQVTM and CDR2 as ANQGSEA. There are 14 residues in the CDR3. The CDR3 spells CSDQPQGRGGELFF. CDR3 nucleotide sequence: TGCAGCGACCAGCCTCAGGGGAGGGGCGGGGAGCTGTTTTTT.